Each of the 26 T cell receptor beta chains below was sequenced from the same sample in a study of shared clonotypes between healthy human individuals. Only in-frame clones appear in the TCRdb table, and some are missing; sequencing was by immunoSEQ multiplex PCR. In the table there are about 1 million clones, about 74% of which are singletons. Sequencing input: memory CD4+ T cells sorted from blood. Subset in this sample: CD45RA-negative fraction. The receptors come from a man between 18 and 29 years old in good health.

CDR3 nucleotide sequence: TGTGCCAGCAGAGACGGGGGCGCGAACACTGAAGCTTTCTTT. It is translated as CASRDGGANTEAFF. This chain joins TRBV5-5 and TRBJ1-1; perhaps TRBD1 as D (6 bases). Germline CDR1 SGHKS, CDR2 YYEKEE (reference sequence). CDR3 length: 14 residues. Trimming removed 5 bases from V and 1 base from J, with 12 bases in between.

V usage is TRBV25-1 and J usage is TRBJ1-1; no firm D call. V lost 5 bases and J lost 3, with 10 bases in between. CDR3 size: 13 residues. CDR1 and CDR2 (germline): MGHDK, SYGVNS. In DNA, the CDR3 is TGTGCCAGCAGTCGGGGTTTCGACACTGAAGCTTTCTTT. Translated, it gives CASSRGFDTEAFF.

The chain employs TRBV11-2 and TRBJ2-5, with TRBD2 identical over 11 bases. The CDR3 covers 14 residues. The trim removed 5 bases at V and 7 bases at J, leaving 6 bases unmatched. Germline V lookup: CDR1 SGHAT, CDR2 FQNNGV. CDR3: CASSTSGGSGTQYF. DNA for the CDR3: TGTGCCAGCAGCACTAGCGGGGGTTCAGGGACCCAGTACTTC.

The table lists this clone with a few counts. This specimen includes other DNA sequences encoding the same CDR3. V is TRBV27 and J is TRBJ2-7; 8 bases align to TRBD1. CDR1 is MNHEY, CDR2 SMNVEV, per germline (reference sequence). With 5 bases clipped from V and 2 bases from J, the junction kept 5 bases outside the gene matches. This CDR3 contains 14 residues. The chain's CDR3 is CASSLGTGAYEQYF. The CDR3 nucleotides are TGTGCCAGCAGTCTCGGGACAGGAGCCTACGAGCAGTACTTC.

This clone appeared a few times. The CDR3 protein is CASGPGLQNTGELFF. CDR3 nucleotides: TGCGCCAGCGGACCGGGACTTCAGAACACCGGGGAGCTGTTTTTT. The J gene is TRBJ2-2, the V gene TRBV5-1; maybe TRBD2 (6 bases). Germline CDR1 reads SGHRS; CDR2 reads YFSETQ. This CDR3 spans 15 amino acids. Trimming removed 7 bases from V and 1 base from J, with 14 bases in between. The full variable domain, with the rest looked up from reference TRBV5-1 and TRBJ2-2, is KAGVTQTPRYLIKTRGQQVTLSCSPISGHRSVSWYQQTPGQGLQFLFEYFSETQRNKGNFPGRFSGRQFSNSRSEMNVSTLELGDSALYLCASGPGLQNTGELFFGEGSRLTVL.

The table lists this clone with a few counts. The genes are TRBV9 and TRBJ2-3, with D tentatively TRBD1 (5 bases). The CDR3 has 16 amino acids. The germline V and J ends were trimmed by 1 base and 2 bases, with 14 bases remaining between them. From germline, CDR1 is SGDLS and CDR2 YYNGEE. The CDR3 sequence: CASSVRQGLYTDTQYF. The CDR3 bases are TGTGCCAGCAGCGTACGGCAGGGCCTATACACAGATACGCAGTATTTT. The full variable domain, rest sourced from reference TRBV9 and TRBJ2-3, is DSGVTQTPKHLITATGQRVTLRCSPRSGDLSVYWYQQSLDQGLQFLIQYYNGEERAKGNILERFSAQQFPDLHSELNLSSLELGDSALYFCASSVRQGLYTDTQYFGPGTRLTVL.

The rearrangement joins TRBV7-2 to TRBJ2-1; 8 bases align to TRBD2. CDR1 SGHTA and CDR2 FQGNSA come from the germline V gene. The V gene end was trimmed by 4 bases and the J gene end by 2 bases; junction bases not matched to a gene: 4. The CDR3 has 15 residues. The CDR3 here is CASSSGLEAYNEQFF. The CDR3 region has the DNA TGTGCCAGCAGCTCGGGACTAGAGGCCTACAATGAGCAGTTCTTC.

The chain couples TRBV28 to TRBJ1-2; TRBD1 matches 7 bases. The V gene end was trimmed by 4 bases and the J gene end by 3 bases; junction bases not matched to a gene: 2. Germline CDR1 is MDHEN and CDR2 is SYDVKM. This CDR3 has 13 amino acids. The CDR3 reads CASSWDRDYGYTF. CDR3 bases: TGTGCCAGCAGTTGGGACAGAGACTATGGCTACACCTTC.

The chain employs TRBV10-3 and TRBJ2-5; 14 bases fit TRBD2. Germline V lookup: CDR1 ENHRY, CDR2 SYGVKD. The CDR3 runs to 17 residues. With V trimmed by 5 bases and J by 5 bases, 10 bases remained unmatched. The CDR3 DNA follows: TGTGCCATCAGTTCCGGGACTAGCGGGAGTATAAGGGAGACCCAGTACTTC. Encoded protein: CAISSGTSGSIRETQYF.

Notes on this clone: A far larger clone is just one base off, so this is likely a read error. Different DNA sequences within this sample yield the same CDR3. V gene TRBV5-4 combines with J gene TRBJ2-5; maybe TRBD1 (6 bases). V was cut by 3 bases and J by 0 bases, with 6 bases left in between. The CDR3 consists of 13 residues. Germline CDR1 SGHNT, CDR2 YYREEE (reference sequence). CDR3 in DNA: TGTGCCAGCAGCTACAGGGACCAAGAGACCCAGTACTTC. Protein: CASSYRDQETQYF.

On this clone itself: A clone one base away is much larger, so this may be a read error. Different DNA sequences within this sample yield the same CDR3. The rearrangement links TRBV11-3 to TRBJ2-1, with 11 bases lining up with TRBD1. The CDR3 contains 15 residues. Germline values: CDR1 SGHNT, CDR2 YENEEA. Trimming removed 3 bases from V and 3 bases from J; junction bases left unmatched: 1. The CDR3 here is CASSLGQGGYNEQFF. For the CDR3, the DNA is TGTGCCAGCAGCTTGGGACAGGGGGGCTACAATGAGCAGTTCTTC.

CDR3 nucleotides: TGTGCCAGCACCACAAGGGATCAGAGTACCTCTCAGTTCTTC. As protein: CASTTRDQSTSQFF. V gene TRBV9 combines with J gene TRBJ2-1; D not certain. The V end was cut by 6 bases, the J end by 13 bases, with 23 bases between. Germline CDR1 is SGDLS and CDR2 is YYNGEE. There are 14 residues in the CDR3.

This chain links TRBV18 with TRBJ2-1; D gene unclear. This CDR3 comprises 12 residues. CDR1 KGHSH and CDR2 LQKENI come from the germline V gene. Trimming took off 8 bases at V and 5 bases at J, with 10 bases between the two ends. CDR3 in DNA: TGTGCCAGCGCACGATATAACAATGAGCAGTTCTTC. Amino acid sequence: CASARYNNEQFF.

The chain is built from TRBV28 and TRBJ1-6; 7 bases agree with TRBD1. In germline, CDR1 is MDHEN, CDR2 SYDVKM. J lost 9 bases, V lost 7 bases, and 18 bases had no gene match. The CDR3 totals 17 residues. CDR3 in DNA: TGTGCCAGCACCTTGGGGTTCCTGGGACAGAACCCTTCACCCCTCCACTTT. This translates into CASTLGFLGQNPSPLHF. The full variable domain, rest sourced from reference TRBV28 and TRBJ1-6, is DVKVTQSSRYLVKRTGEKVFLECVQDMDHENMFWYRQDPGLGLRLIYFSYDVKMKEKGDIPEGYSVSREKKERFSLILESASTNQTSMYLCASTLGFLGQNPSPLHFGNGTRLTVT.

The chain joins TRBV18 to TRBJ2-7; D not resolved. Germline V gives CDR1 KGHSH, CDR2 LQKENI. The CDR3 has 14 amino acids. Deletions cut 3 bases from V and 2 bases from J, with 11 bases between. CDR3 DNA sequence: TGTGCCAGCTCACCCGAACAGATCCCCTACGAGCAGTACTTC. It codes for CASSPEQIPYEQYF.

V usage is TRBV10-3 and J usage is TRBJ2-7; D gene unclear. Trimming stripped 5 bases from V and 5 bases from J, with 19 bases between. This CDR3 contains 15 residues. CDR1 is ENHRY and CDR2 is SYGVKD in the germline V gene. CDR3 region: CAISSEAPSPNEQYF. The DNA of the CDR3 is TGTGCCATCAGTTCCGAGGCCCCTTCGCCCAACGAGCAGTACTTC.

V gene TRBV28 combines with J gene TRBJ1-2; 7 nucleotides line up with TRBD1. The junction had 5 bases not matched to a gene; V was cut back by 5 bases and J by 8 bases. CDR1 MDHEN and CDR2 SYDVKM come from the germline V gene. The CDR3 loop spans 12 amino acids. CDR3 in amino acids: CASSPGTVGYTF. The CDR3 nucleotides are TGTGCCAGCAGTCCCGGGACAGTCGGCTACACCTTC.

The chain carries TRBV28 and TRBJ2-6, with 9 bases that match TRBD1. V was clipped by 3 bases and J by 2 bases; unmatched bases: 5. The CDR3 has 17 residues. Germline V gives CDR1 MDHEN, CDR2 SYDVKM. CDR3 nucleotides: TGTGCCAGCAGTTTCGGGGACAGGGTTACTGGGGCCAACGTCCTGACTTTC. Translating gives CASSFGDRVTGANVLTF.

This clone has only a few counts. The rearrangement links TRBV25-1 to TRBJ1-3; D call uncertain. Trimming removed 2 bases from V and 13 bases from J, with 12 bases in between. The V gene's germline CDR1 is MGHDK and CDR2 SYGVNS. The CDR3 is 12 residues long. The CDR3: CASSEVKGLIYF. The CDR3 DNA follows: TGTGCCAGCAGTGAAGTTAAGGGCTTGATATATTTT.

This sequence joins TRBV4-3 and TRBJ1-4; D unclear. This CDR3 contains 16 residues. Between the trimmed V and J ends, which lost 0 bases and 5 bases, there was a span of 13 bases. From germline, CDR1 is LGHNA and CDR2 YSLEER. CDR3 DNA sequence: TGCGCCAGCAGCCAAGAGGTGAACACCTTCAATGAAAAACTGTTTTTT. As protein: CASSQEVNTFNEKLFF.

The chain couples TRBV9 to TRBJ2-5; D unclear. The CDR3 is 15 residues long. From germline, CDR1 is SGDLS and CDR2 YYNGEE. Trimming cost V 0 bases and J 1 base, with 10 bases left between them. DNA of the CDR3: TGTGCCAGCAGCGTAGCTACCGGACCCCAAGAGACCCAGTACTTC. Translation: CASSVATGPQETQYF.

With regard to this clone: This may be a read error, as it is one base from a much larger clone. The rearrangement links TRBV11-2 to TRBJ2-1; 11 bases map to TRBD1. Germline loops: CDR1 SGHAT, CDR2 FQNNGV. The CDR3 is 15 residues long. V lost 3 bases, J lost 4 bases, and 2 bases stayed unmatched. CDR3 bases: TGTGCCAGCAGCTTGGGACAGGGGGGGTACAATGAGCAGTTCTTC. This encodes CASSLGQGGYNEQFF.

This chain's CDR3 is CASSLEGVGNEQFF. The CDR3 DNA reads TGTGCCAGCAGCTTGGAAGGGGTAGGTAATGAGCAGTTCTTC. V is TRBV5-5 and J is TRBJ2-1; possible D gene TRBD1, 5 bases. V lost 0 bases and J lost 7, with 11 bases in between. The CDR3 contains 14 residues. Germline V gene sequence: CDR1 SGHKS, CDR2 YYEKEE (reference sequence).

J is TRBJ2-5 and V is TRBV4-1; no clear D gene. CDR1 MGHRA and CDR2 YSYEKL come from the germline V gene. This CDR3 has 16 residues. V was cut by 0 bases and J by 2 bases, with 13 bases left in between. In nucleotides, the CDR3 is TGCGCCAGCAGCCAAGAACCCCCGACCGGACAAGAGACCCAGTACTTC. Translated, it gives CASSQEPPTGQETQYF.

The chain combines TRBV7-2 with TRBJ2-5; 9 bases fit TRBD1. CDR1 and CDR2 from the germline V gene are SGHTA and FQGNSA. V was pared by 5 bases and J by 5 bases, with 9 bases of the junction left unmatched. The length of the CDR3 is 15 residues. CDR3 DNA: TGTGCCAGCAGCCGAGGGACAGGGAATTTCGAGACCCAGTACTTC. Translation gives CASSRGTGNFETQYF.

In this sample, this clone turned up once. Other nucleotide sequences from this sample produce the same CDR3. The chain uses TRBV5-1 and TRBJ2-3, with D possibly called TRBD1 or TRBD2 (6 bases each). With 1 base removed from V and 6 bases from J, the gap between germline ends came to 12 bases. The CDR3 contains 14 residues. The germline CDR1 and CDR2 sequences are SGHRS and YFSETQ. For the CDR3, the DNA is TGCGCCAGCAGCTTGCGCCCCGGGGGCGATACGCAGTATTTT. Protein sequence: CASSLRPGGDTQYF. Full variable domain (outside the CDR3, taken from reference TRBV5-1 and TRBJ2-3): KAGVTQTPRYLIKTRGQQVTLSCSPISGHRSVSWYQQTPGQGLQFLFEYFSETQRNKGNFPGRFSGRQFSNSRSEMNVSTLELGDSALYLCASSLRPGGDTQYFGPGTRLTVL.